This is a list of T cell receptor beta chains from one sample in a study of Tregs in tolerant kidney transplant recipients. TCRdb keeps only in-frame clones here, not all; method: immunoSEQ multiplex PCR. The sample contains around 85,000 clones, approximately 90% of which appear only once. The sample consisted of Tregs from blood, taken before the transplant. These receptors were obtained from a human donor who received a combined kidney and bone marrow transplant. Both conserved end residues are part of each CDR3. The D gene is left open where the match is weak. Expanded clones get a size class; other rows say once, few or many, or leave the size out.

CDR3aa,CDR3nt,len,abundance,d_gene,v_gene,j_gene
CASSRRTDTNEKLFF,TGTGCCAGCAGCCGGCGGACGGATACAAATGAAAAGCTGTTTTTT,15,NA,NA,TRBV7-9,TRBJ1-4
CASSSSSNTDTQYF,TGTGCCAGCAGTTCAAGCTCAAACACAGATACGCAGTATTTT,14,NA,NA,TRBV28,TRBJ2-3
CAWTRGAREKLFF,TGTGCCTGGACGAGGGGGGCGAGAGAAAAACTGTTTTTT,13,NA,NA,TRBV30,TRBJ1-4
CASNQGGAQETQYF,TGTGCCAGCAATCAGGGGGGGGCCCAAGAGACCCAGTACTTC,14,NA,NA,TRBV27,TRBJ2-5
CAISEGDRTNEKLFF,TGTGCCATCAGTGAAGGGGACAGAACTAATGAAAAACTGTTTTTT,15,NA,TRBD1,TRBV10-3,TRBJ1-4
CASSSPSRGPSYEQYF,TGTGCCAGCAGTTCGCCCTCCAGGGGGCCCTCCTACGAGCAGTACTTC,16,NA,TRBD1,TRBV7-9,TRBJ2-7
CASSFGGGSGELFF,TGTGCCAGCAGCTTCGGAGGGGGCTCCGGGGAGCTGTTTTTT,14,once,NA,TRBV11-2,TRBJ2-2
CASSVDGRWTGELFF,TGTGCCAGCAGCGTCGACGGACGATGGACCGGGGAGCTGTTTTTT,15,NA,NA,TRBV9,TRBJ2-2
CASSLRGQRAETQYF,TGCGCCAGCAGCTTGCGTGGGCAGCGCGCAGAGACCCAGTACTTC,15,NA,NA,TRBV5-1,TRBJ2-5
CAWTAGLYEQYF,TGTGCCTGGACTGCAGGCCTTTACGAGCAGTACTTC,12,NA,NA,TRBV30,TRBJ2-7
CASESGETQYF,TGTGCCAGTGAGAGTGGGGAGACCCAGTACTTC,11,NA,NA,TRBV19,TRBJ2-5
CATARGLGYEQYF,TGTGCCACCGCCCGGGGGCTTGGATACGAGCAGTACTTC,13,NA,NA,TRBV19,TRBJ2-7
CASTSLLSGSLGNEQFF,TGTGCCAGCACTTCCCTGTTGAGCGGGAGTTTAGGCAATGAGCAGTTCTTC,17,NA,TRBD2,TRBV27,TRBJ2-1
CASSPLQGPSNQPQHF,TGTGCCAGCAGTCCCCTACAGGGGCCAAGCAATCAGCCCCAGCATTTT,16,NA,TRBD1,TRBV2,TRBJ1-5
CASILGLSNQPQHF,TGTGCCAGCATCCTGGGTCTCAGCAATCAGCCCCAGCATTTT,14,NA,NA,TRBV6-6,TRBJ1-5
CASSNRVLAGANVLTF,TGTGCCAGTAGTAACAGGGTATTAGCTGGGGCCAACGTCCTGACTTTC,16,NA,NA,TRBV19,TRBJ2-6
CASRPLGGRIHEQYF,TGTGCCAGCCGTCCTCTTGGCGGGAGAATCCACGAGCAGTACTTC,15,few,TRBD2,TRBV28,TRBJ2-7
CACSGQGRVYGYTF,TGTGCCTGCTCCGGGCAGGGGCGTGTCTATGGCTACACCTTC,14,NA,NA,TRBV30,TRBJ1-2
CASSMSGNDDEQYF,TGTGCCAGTAGTATGTCAGGGAACGACGACGAGCAGTACTTC,14,NA,NA,TRBV19,TRBJ2-7
CASSLGLAGGNTGELFF,TGTGCCAGCAGCTTAGGGTTAGCGGGAGGGAACACCGGGGAGCTGTTTTTT,17,NA,TRBD2,TRBV11-2,TRBJ2-2
CASSLVQGPSTYEQYF,TGTGCCAGCAGCTTAGTACAGGGGCCCTCGACCTACGAGCAGTACTTC,16,NA,TRBD1,TRBV11-2,TRBJ2-7
CASSREGGGQETQYF,TGTGCCAGCAGCAGAGAGGGTGGGGGGCAGGAGACCCAGTACTTC,15,NA,NA,TRBV7-2,TRBJ2-5
CASSLGQDTYGYTF,TGTGCCAGCAGTTTGGGCCAGGACACTTATGGCTACACCTTC,14,once,NA,TRBV28,TRBJ1-2
CARSLAGPSYNEQFF,TGTGCCAGAAGCCTAGCGGGTCCTTCCTACAATGAGCAGTTCTTC,15,NA,TRBD2,TRBV5-3,TRBJ2-1